The 15 T cell receptor beta chains presented below share a single source sample, sequenced in a study of identical twins (dated by TCRdb to about 2016). The library was made by 5' RACE. The listed sequencing device is Illumina HiSeq 2000. The raw public data were reprocessed by TCRdb itself: fastp quality trimming at Q25, MiXCR clonotype calling, in-frame beta chains only. CDR3 protein sequences are deduplicated, and each keeps its most common genes and DNA. This sample holds about 890,000 distinct CDR3 sequences; over 9% were observed only once. Roughly 1.5% of the sample rests with the top ten. The same data also went into a second study, on yellow fever vaccine responses in identical twins.

Source material: PBMCs. The source of these receptors is a woman younger than 35 in good health.

The CDR3 sequence: CASSVFRQLNTGELFF. The CDR3 DNA sequence: TGTGCCAGCAGTGTATTCCGACAGTTGAACACCGGGGAGCTGTTTTTT. The chain carries TRBV2 and TRBJ2-2, with D maybe TRBD1 (5 bases). Trimming cost V 4 bases and J 1 base, with 13 bases left between them. CDR1 is SNHLY, CDR2 FYNNEI, per germline. The CDR3 loop spans 16 amino acids.

This clonotype has a count of ten or more. The chain links TRBV12-3 or TRBV12-4 to TRBJ1-2, with a weak D call TRBD1 (6 bases). V was cut by 6 bases and J by 6 bases, with 14 bases left in between. CDR3 length: 13 residues. CDR3 sequence: CASRGQTFNGYTF. DNA for the CDR3: TGTGCCAGCAGAGGACAGACCTTCAATGGCTACACCTTC.

Only a few counts were recorded for this clonotype. The chain has TRBV7-6 and TRBJ2-7; D may be TRBD2 (6 bases). Germline loops: CDR1 SGHVS, CDR2 FNYEAQ. The CDR3 contains 16 residues. The V and J ends lost 0 bases and 3 bases respectively, with 15 bases between them. CDR3 coding DNA: TGTGCCAGCAGCTTAGCGCCTTCGGAGGGTATCTACGAGCAGTACGTC. It specifies CASSLAPSEGIYEQYV.

This clonotype was detected only a few times. The chain recombines TRBV6-5 with TRBJ2-7; tentatively, D is TRBD1 or TRBD2 (5 bases each). This CDR3 is built from 15 residues. Germline CDR1 reads MNHEY; CDR2 reads SVGAGI. V gave up 2 bases and J gave up 6 bases, with 17 bases separating them. CDR3 nucleotides: TGTGCCAGCAGTTACATGGGGGTAGAAAGCTCCGAGCAGTACTTC. Its translation is CASSYMGVESSEQYF.

The chain links TRBV27 to TRBJ1-3; 7 bases match TRBD1. The CDR3 is 15 amino acids. CDR1 and CDR2 (germline): MNHEY, SMNVEV (reference sequence). The trim removed 2 bases at V and 2 bases at J, leaving 3 bases unmatched. In nucleotides, the CDR3 is TGTGCCAGCAGTTTACGGGGGACAGCTGGAAACACCATATATTTT. Its translation is CASSLRGTAGNTIYF.

This clonotype appeared a few times. The chain has TRBV19 and TRBJ1-1, with a tentative D call TRBD1 (6 bases). The CDR3 loop spans 14 amino acids. V gave up 2 bases and J gave up 6 bases, with 13 bases separating them. CDR1 and CDR2 (germline): LNHDA, SQIVND (reference sequence). The CDR3 loop reads CASSIQGHGAEAFF. DNA of the CDR3: TGTGCCAGTAGTATACAGGGGCATGGGGCTGAAGCTTTCTTT.

This clonotype was picked up a small number of times. V gene TRBV4-1 combines with J gene TRBJ2-7; a weak D match, TRBD2 (6 bases). This CDR3 spans 15 amino acids. Between the trimmed V and J ends, which lost 0 bases and 1 base, there was a span of 10 bases. From germline, CDR1 is MGHRA and CDR2 YSYEKL. The CDR3 here is CASSQEMAGSYEQYF. The CDR3 DNA sequence: TGCGCCAGCAGCCAAGAAATGGCGGGGTCCTACGAGCAGTACTTC.

V gene TRBV4-1 combines with J gene TRBJ2-5, with 7 positions matching TRBD1. Germline V lookup: CDR1 MGHRA, CDR2 YSYEKL. V dropped 0 bases and J dropped 3; count of bases not matched to a gene: 4. CDR3 size: 15 residues. CDR3 DNA: TGCGCCAGCAGCCAAGATGAAACAGGGGAAGAGACCCAGTACTTC. It yields the protein CASSQDETGEETQYF.

The CDR3 DNA is TGCGCCAGCAGCCAAGATCGATCCGGGAGCGAGACCCAGTACTTC. It codes for CASSQDRSGSETQYF. V usage is TRBV4-1 and J usage is TRBJ2-5; possible D gene TRBD2, 6 bases. Trimming cost V 0 bases and J 5 bases, with 13 bases left between them. The CDR3 length is 15 residues. Germline V lookup: CDR1 MGHRA, CDR2 YSYEKL.

The chain uses TRBV6-1 and TRBJ1-1; no definite D call. The CDR3 loop spans 15 amino acids. V lost 3 bases and J lost 4, with 15 bases in between. Germline V CDR1 and CDR2: MNHNS, SASEGT. This CDR3 is CASSENPTTSTEAFF. The CDR3 coding sequence is TGTGCCAGCAGTGAGAATCCTACAACCAGCACTGAAGCTTTCTTT.

This clonotype has more than one count but fewer than ten. The chain is built from TRBV6-1 and TRBJ1-2, with a tentative D call TRBD1 (6 bases). The CDR3 loop spans 14 amino acids. Trimming shortened V by 5 bases and J by 2 bases, and 12 bases separated the two germline ends. The germline V gene encodes CDR1 MNHNS and CDR2 SASEGT. CDR3 nucleotides: TGTGCCAGCAGTACAAGACAGGAAAACTATGGCTACACCTTC. Its translation: CASSTRQENYGYTF.

This clonotype came up many times. The chain has TRBV28 and TRBJ2-1; D is unresolved. The germline V and J ends were trimmed by 5 bases and 7 bases, with 18 bases remaining between them. The CDR3 runs to 15 residues. From germline, CDR1 is MDHEN and CDR2 SYDVKM. CDR3 protein: CASSPPVQRQNEQFF. The CDR3 DNA reads TGTGCCAGCAGTCCGCCGGTACAGCGCCAGAATGAGCAGTTCTTC. The full variable domain, completed using reference TRBV28 and TRBJ2-1, is DVKVTQSSRYLVKRTGEKVFLECVQDMDHENMFWYRQDPGLGLRLIYFSYDVKMKEKGDIPEGYSVSREKKERFSLILESASTNQTSMYLCASSPPVQRQNEQFFGPGTRLTVL.

This clonotype was counted at least ten times. The chain employs TRBV6-1 and TRBJ2-2, with TRBD2 matching 8 bases. Germline CDR1 is MNHNS and CDR2 is SASEGT. Losses at the gene ends were 6 bases for V and 7 bases for J; bases not matched to a gene: 13. The CDR3 contains 16 residues. CDR3 region: CASREMAGGIFGELFF. CDR3 in DNA: TGTGCCAGCAGGGAGATGGCGGGGGGCATCTTCGGGGAGCTGTTTTTT.

The genes are TRBV4-1 and TRBJ2-2; TRBD2 agrees at 13 bases. The CDR3 consists of 19 residues. Germline loops: CDR1 MGHRA, CDR2 YSYEKL. The V segment lost 1 base and the J segment 2 bases; nucleotides outside the gene matches: 7. The CDR3 loop is CASSQVRRTSGRNTGELFF. The CDR3, as DNA: TGCGCCAGCAGCCAAGTTAGGAGGACTAGCGGGAGAAACACCGGGGAGCTGTTTTTT.

The chain has TRBV7-9 and TRBJ2-7, with D perhaps matching TRBD1 (6 bases). V was clipped by 1 base and J by 1 base, with 8 bases between them. The CDR3 contains 14 residues. Germline V gene lookup returns CDR1 SEHNR and CDR2 FQNEAQ (reference sequence). CDR3 protein: CASSLEGHSYEQYF. In nucleotides, the CDR3 is TGTGCCAGCAGCTTAGAGGGACATTCCTACGAGCAGTACTTC.